The present entry profiles one T cell receptor (beta chain) with its context. The same CDR3 arises from other DNA sequences in this sample as well. This sample was included in a study of cytomegalovirus exposure and HLA in healthy donors. V shed 3 bases and J shed 8 bases, with 10 bases lying between them. Germline assignment: CDR1 DFQATT and CDR2 SNEGSKA (reference sequence). This CDR3 contains 11 residues. Primers for the PCR totalled 60 Vbeta and 13 Jbeta. The assay was immunoSEQ multiplex PCR, and TCRdb's table has in-frame clones only and misses some. This table lists around 120,000 clones. This sequence originates from a man aged 18 to 30 in good health and CMV-seronegative. The sequenced sample consisted of PBMCs. The chain has TRBV20-1 and TRBJ1-2, with D unresolved. CDR3 sequence: CSARVSGGYTF. As DNA, the CDR3 is TGCAGTGCTAGGGTTTCGGGGGGCTACACCTTC.